The sequence of this T cell receptor beta chain was determined in a study of shared clonotypes between healthy human individuals. Study-level background: Used for every donor were three CD4 naive, three CD4 memory, two CD8 naive and one CD8 memory plate.

Positively selected for CCR7, the CD45RO-negative cells used as naive CD8 cells excluded terminally differentiated effector memory CD45RA+ cells. Donors had no recently reported acute infections or vaccinations and were HIV-negative. The assay ran at deep level. Profiled with immunoSEQ multiplex PCR; TCRdb holds only in-frame clones, not every one. Altogether roughly 1,800,000 clones are present, just under 95% being singletons, with the ten largest covering 1% to 1.5%. The CDR3 spans 15 residues. Germline V gene lookup returns CDR1 MDHEN and CDR2 SYDVKM. Between the trimmed V and J ends, which lost 2 bases and 2 bases, there was a span of 10 bases.

The sequenced material came from naive CD8+ T cells sorted from blood. This sequence joins TRBV28 and TRBJ2-4, with no clear D. The origin of this receptor is a man between 18 and 29 years old in good health. CDR3 bases: TGTGCCAGCAGTTTACTGCCCCGGTCCAAAAACATTCAGTACTTC. It specifies CASSLLPRSKNIQYF.